The present T cell receptor (beta chain) was sequenced within a study of cytomegalovirus exposure and HLA in healthy donors. Study-level results: TCR association rates varied by HLA locus in a later analysis, with DRB1 highest and HLA-C lowest.

It was with 60 Vbeta and 13 Jbeta primers that the PCR ran. The assay was immunoSEQ multiplex PCR, and TCRdb's table has in-frame clones only and misses some. Of around 170,000 clones listed, 60% to 85% are singletons. V was clipped by 6 bases and J by 0 bases; unmatched bases: 4. CDR1 SGHDT and CDR2 YYEEEE come from the germline V gene. The CDR3 has 14 amino acids. Comment on this clone: Its antigen is not identified.

The sequenced sample was PBMCs. V is TRBV5-6 and J is TRBJ1-1; 8 bases fit TRBD1. This clonotype originated in a young man in good health and CMV-seronegative. CDR3 in amino acids: CASNPTGVNTEAFF. CDR3 in DNA: TGTGCCAGCAACCCGACAGGGGTGAACACTGAAGCTTTCTTT.